Following are 2 T cell receptor beta chains from one sample sequenced in a study of shared clonotypes between healthy human individuals. TCRdb's copy holds only in-frame clones and misses some; the assay was immunoSEQ multiplex PCR. The data hold 2 million to 2.5 million clones, with approximately 96% observed a single time. Sequenced: naive CD4+ T cells sorted from blood. Described subset: CD45RA+ positively selected. The receptor source for this set is a man aged 18 to 35 in good health.

This clone was seen only once. This sequence joins TRBV5-1 and TRBJ2-5; 8 positions agree with TRBD1. This CDR3 region has 17 residues. V gave up 3 bases and J gave up 3 bases; unmatched junction bases: 13. Germline lookup yields CDR1 SGHRS and CDR2 YFSETQ. CDR3 DNA sequence: TGCGCCAGCAGCTCCGTTCTCGGACAGGGAGGAGAAGAGACCCAGTACTTC. Translating it yields CASSSVLGQGGEETQYF.

The gene calls are TRBV5-1 and TRBJ2-3; D is uncertain. The CDR3 extends over 16 amino acids. The germline gives CDR1 SGHRS, CDR2 YFSETQ. V was cut by 4 bases and J by 3 bases, with 18 bases left in between. CDR3 nucleotides: TGCGCCAGCAGCCCAGGTCAGCCCGCGACGACAGATACGCAGTATTTT. Protein product: CASSPGQPATTDTQYF.